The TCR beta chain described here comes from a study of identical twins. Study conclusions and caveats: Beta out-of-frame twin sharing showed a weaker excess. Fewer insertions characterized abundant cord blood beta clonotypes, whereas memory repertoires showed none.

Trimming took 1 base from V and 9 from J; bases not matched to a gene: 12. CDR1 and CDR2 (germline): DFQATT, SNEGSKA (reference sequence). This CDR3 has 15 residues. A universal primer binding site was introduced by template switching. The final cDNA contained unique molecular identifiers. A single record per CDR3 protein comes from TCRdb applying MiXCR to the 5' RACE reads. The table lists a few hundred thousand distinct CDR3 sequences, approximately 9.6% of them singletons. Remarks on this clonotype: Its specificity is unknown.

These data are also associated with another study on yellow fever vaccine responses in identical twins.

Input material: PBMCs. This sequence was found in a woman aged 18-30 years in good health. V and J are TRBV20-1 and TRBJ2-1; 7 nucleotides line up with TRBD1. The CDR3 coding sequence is TGCAGTGCTAGAGGGGGAACAGGGGTGGTCATTGAGCAGTTCTTC. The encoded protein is CSARGGTGVVIEQFF.